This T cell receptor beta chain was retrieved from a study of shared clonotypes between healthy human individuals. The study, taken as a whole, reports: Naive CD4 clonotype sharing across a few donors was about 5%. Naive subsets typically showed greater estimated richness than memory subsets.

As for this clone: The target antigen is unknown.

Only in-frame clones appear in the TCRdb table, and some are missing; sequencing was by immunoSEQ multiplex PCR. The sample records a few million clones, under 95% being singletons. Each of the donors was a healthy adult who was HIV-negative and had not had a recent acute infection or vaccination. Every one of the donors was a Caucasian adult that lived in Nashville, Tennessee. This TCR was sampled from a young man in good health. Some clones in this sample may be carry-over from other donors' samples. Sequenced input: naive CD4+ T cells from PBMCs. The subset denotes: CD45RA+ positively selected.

This chain's CDR3 is CASSSGGFPYEQYF. The CDR3 nucleotides are TGTGCCAGCAGCTCGGGAGGTTTCCCCTACGAGCAGTACTTC. The J gene is TRBJ2-7, the V gene TRBV11-3; 7 nucleotides line up with TRBD2. Germline CDR1 SGHNT, CDR2 YENEEA. The CDR3 contains 14 residues. V gave up 4 bases and J gave up 2 bases; unmatched junction bases: 5.